This record looks at one T cell receptor (beta chain) sequence and its context. What it binds is unknown. This sample is part of a study of cytomegalovirus exposure and HLA in healthy donors. It was with 60 Vbeta and 13 Jbeta primers that the PCR ran. Generated by immunoSEQ multiplex PCR, the TCRdb table keeps only in-frame clones and is missing some. The top ten hold over 0.85% of the sample, which has around 150,000 clones, around four fifths seen once. V trimming: 5 bases; J trimming: 9 bases; junction bases outside the gene matches: 15. The CDR3 runs 16 residues. The germline CDR1 and CDR2 sequences are SEHNR and FQNEAQ (reference sequence). Study-level points and caveats: In a later analysis, a missense DCLRE1C variant was linked to TCR beta V- and J-gene trimming. According to the study, some 160 TCR beta chains were cytomegalovirus-associated.

Sequencing used PBMCs. The gene calls are TRBV7-9 and TRBJ2-1; 8 nucleotides align to TRBD2. This sequence originates from a girl aged 2-15 years in good health and CMV-seropositive. The CDR3 DNA sequence: TGTGCCAGCAGCCCCCCGCGCGGGAGGAGGGCGGGTGAGCAGTTCTTC. As protein: CASSPPRGRRAGEQFF.